The 2 T cell receptor beta chains reported below all come from one sample, sequenced in a study of blood T cell repertoires in COVID-19. Only in-frame clones appear in the TCRdb table, and some are missing; sequencing was by immunoSEQ multiplex PCR. The sample holds about 190,000 clones, more than 85% seen once. The specimen was PBMCs or T cells enriched from blood (not recorded which). The receptors stem from a middle-aged woman in a cohort exposed to, infected with or recovered from COVID-19 (not recorded which).

The rearrangement links TRBV5-1 to TRBJ1-1, with no clear D. Germline lookup yields CDR1 SGHRS and CDR2 YFSETQ. CDR3 length equals 13 residues. V was pared by 2 bases and J by 0 bases, with 5 bases between. The CDR3 DNA reads TGCGCCAGCAGCTTTGCAGTGAACACTGAAGCTTTCTTT. Translated: CASSFAVNTEAFF.

The chain recombines TRBV7-9 with TRBJ1-5; D might be TRBD1 (5 bases). V dropped 5 bases and J dropped 5 bases, with 13 bases sitting between them. This CDR3 comprises 14 residues. The germline V gene has CDR1 SEHNR and CDR2 FQNEAQ (reference sequence). CDR3: CASSHQGAYQPQHF. For the CDR3, the DNA is TGTGCCAGCAGCCACCAGGGCGCCTATCAGCCCCAGCATTTT.